What follows are 21 T cell receptor beta chains derived from one specimen sequenced in a study of OX40 agonist ivuxolimab in advanced cancers. Libraries came from the immunoSEQ multiplex PCR assay. In TCRdb, the immuneACCESS table is reduced to in-frame sequences with V and J assigned. These tables do not hold every clone; where another copy was compared, an unresolved V gene accounts for under half, and the others remain unexplained. The sample table records 55,000 to 70,000 clones; about 88% of these occur just once. 4% to 5% of the sample comes from the top ten. Sequences were derived from CD4+ or CD8+ T cells sorted from blood, sampled in a trial of the OX40 agonist ivuxolimab. Receptors originate from an adult with an advanced solid tumor such as melanoma, head and neck, liver or kidney cancer.

On this clone: Distinct nucleotide sequences in the sample also encode this CDR3. V is TRBV5-1 and J is TRBJ2-5, with 7 bases aligning to TRBD1. J gave up 5 bases and V 2 bases, and 6 bases lay outside the gene matches. Germline CDR1 reads SGHRS; CDR2 reads YFSETQ. The CDR3 consists of 14 residues. This CDR3 is CASSLPGQQETQYF. The CDR3 DNA follows: TGCGCCAGCAGCTTACCGGGACAGCAGGAGACCCAGTACTTC.

V gene TRBV7-9 combines with J gene TRBJ2-7; weak D call: TRBD2 (6 bases). The CDR3 sequence is 14 residues long. Germline V CDR1 and CDR2: SEHNR, FQNEAQ (reference sequence). Trimming cost V 6 bases and J 6 bases, with 18 bases left between them. The CDR3 here is CASRFGSGDPEQYF. In nucleotides, the CDR3 is TGTGCCAGCAGGTTTGGATCGGGGGATCCCGAGCAGTACTTC.

The rearrangement uses TRBV7-2 and TRBJ2-1, with no clear D. The V end was cut by 5 bases, the J end by 4 bases, with 15 bases between. The CDR3 runs 15 residues. Germline V gene data show CDR1 as SGHTA and CDR2 as FQGNSA. CDR3 protein: CASSLASNPYNEQFF. The CDR3, as DNA: TGTGCCAGCAGCCTCGCCTCCAACCCGTACAATGAGCAGTTCTTC.

The rearrangement joins TRBV5-6 to TRBJ1-3; no clear D gene. This CDR3 has 14 residues. V dropped 2 bases and J dropped 0 bases, with 6 bases sitting between them. Germline loops: CDR1 SGHDT, CDR2 YYEEEE. The DNA for the CDR3 is TGTGCCAGCAGCTTCATGGGCTCTGGAAACACCATATATTTT. Translated: CASSFMGSGNTIYF.

As DNA, the CDR3 is TGTGCCAGCAGACAGCGCGATGATGGCACAGATACGCAGTATTTT. As protein: CASRQRDDGTDTQYF. This chain uses TRBV6-6 with TRBJ2-3; D remains ambiguous. The V gene's germline CDR1 is MNHNY and CDR2 SVGAGI (reference sequence). Trimming pared 6 bases from V and 1 base from J, leaving 14 bases between. CDR3 length equals 15 residues.

The chain links TRBV4-1 to TRBJ2-3; 9 bases are shared with TRBD1. The junction had 9 bases not matched to a gene; V was cut back by 5 bases and J by 3 bases. Germline loops: CDR1 MGHRA, CDR2 YSYEKL. The CDR3 runs to 16 residues. The DNA for the CDR3 is TGCGCCAGCAGCTCCCGGACAGGGGACGTGACAGATACGCAGTATTTT. Its translation is CASSSRTGDVTDTQYF.

This rearrangement joins TRBV28 to TRBJ2-7, with TRBD1 matching 7 bases. There are 13 residues in the CDR3. Losses at the gene ends were 6 bases for V and 2 bases for J; bases not matched to a gene: 4. Germline CDR1 MDHEN, CDR2 SYDVKM. CDR3 loop: CASRPTGAYEQYF. The DNA of the CDR3 is TGTGCCAGCAGGCCCACAGGGGCCTACGAGCAGTACTTC. The entire variable domain, with the rest obtained from reference TRBV28 and TRBJ2-7, is as follows: DVKVTQSSRYLVKRTGEKVFLECVQDMDHENMFWYRQDPGLGLRLIYFSYDVKMKEKGDIPEGYSVSREKKERFSLILESASTNQTSMYLCASRPTGAYEQYFGPGTRLTVT.

The V gene is TRBV5-4, the J gene TRBJ1-2; 10 bases are shared with TRBD1. The trim removed 4 bases at V and 3 bases at J, leaving 3 bases unmatched. This CDR3 contains 14 residues. Germline assignment: CDR1 SGHNT and CDR2 YYREEE (reference sequence). DNA of the CDR3: TGTGCCAGCAGCGGCGGGACAGGGGACTATGGCTACACCTTC. As protein: CASSGGTGDYGYTF.

This clone was seen once. CDR3 loop: CAWAHLRASGNTIYF. For the CDR3, the DNA is TGTGCCTGGGCCCATCTGAGGGCCTCTGGAAACACCATATATTTT. The V and J genes are TRBV30 and TRBJ1-3; D is unclear. Trimming removed 5 bases from V and 0 bases from J, with 14 bases in between. CDR1 is GTSNPN and CDR2 is SVGIG in the germline V gene (reference sequence). The CDR3 loop spans 15 amino acids.

In this sample, this clone turned up once. The genes are TRBV6-1 and TRBJ1-2; D not resolved. The V gene lost 7 bases and the J gene lost 6 bases, with 15 bases spanning the gap. Germline loops: CDR1 MNHNS, CDR2 SASEGT. This CDR3 region has 13 residues. CDR3 coding DNA: TGTGCCAGCAAGACGGGCAGGCAGGATGGCTACACCTTC. It codes for CASKTGRQDGYTF.

The chain employs TRBV5-1 and TRBJ2-2; D possibly corresponds to TRBD2 (5 bases). This CDR3 comprises 14 residues. Germline loops: CDR1 SGHRS, CDR2 YFSETQ. The V gene lost 6 bases and the J gene lost 1 base, with 10 bases spanning the gap. CDR3 coding DNA: TGCGCCAGCATGTTACTAGGGAACACCGGGGAGCTGTTTTTT. It codes for CASMLLGNTGELFF.

This clone appeared a few times. This rearrangement joins TRBV13 to TRBJ2-7; D not resolved. Trimming took 3 bases from V and 3 from J, leaving 0 bases between them. Germline CDR1 PRHDT, CDR2 FYEKMQ (reference sequence). The length of the CDR3 is 10 residues. CDR3 nucleotides: TGTGCCAGCAGCTTCTACGAGCAGTACTTC. Its translation: CASSFYEQYF.

V is TRBV28 and J is TRBJ1-2; D not certain. The CDR3 length is 13 residues. Germline V lookup: CDR1 MDHEN, CDR2 SYDVKM. V gave up 6 bases and J gave up 7 bases, with 15 bases separating them. CDR3 amino acids: CASSPVGYRGYTF. For the CDR3, the DNA is TGTGCCAGCAGCCCCGTCGGGTACCGTGGCTACACCTTC.

This clone was detected a few times. This chain joins TRBV5-4 and TRBJ2-7; D might be TRBD2 (7 bases). Germline V gene sequence: CDR1 SGHNT, CDR2 YYREEE (reference sequence). The CDR3 consists of 11 residues. Trimming removed 5 bases from V and 8 bases from J, with 11 bases in between. The CDR3 region is CASRGGGKQYF. The CDR3 DNA is TGTGCCAGCAGAGGGGGGGGAAAGCAGTACTTC.

The chain carries TRBV19 and TRBJ2-1, with 8 bases fitting TRBD2. The CDR3 is 13 amino acids. V lost 6 bases, J lost 6 bases, and 4 bases stayed unmatched. CDR1 and CDR2 (germline): LNHDA, SQIVND (reference sequence). DNA for the CDR3: TGTGCCAGTAGCCAGCGGGGGCTCAATGAGCAGTTCTTC. It specifies CASSQRGLNEQFF.

V usage is TRBV7-2 and J usage is TRBJ2-7; TRBD1 agrees at 7 bases. The length of the CDR3 is 15 residues. Germline CDR1 SGHTA, CDR2 FQGNSA. The J segment lost 0 bases and the V segment lost 5 bases, leaving 7 bases of the junction unmatched. DNA for the CDR3: TGTGCCAGCAGCCCCGTGGGGGACAGCTCCTACGAGCAGTACTTC. This sequence encodes CASSPVGDSSYEQYF. Complete variable domain (other parts from reference TRBV7-2 and TRBJ2-7): GAGVSQSPSNKVTEKGKDVELRCDPISGHTALYWYRQSLGQGLEFLIYFQGNSAPDKSGLPSDRFSAERTGGSVSTLTIQRTQQEDSAVYLCASSPVGDSSYEQYFGPGTRLTVT.

This chain links TRBV6-5 with TRBJ2-1, with D perhaps TRBD1 (5 bases). The germline V gene encodes CDR1 MNHEY and CDR2 SVGAGI. The ends were cut back, 1 base at V and 5 bases at J, with 12 bases in the middle. CDR3 length: 15 amino acids. In DNA form, the CDR3 reads TGTGCCAGCAGTTACTTTTCCAGGGTTGACAATGAGCAGTTCTTC. This gives the protein CASSYFSRVDNEQFF.

The chain recombines TRBV19 with TRBJ1-1; D call uncertain. The CDR3 contains 11 residues. Between the trimmed V and J ends, which lost 7 bases and 7 bases, there was a span of 10 bases. Germline lookup yields CDR1 LNHDA and CDR2 SQIVND (reference sequence). CDR3 in DNA: TGTGCCAGTACCACGTCCCGTGAAGCTTTCTTT. Protein: CASTTSREAFF.

This clone is a singleton in its sample. This chain links TRBV6-5 with TRBJ2-1; D gene ambiguous. The germline gives CDR1 MNHEY, CDR2 SVGAGI. The CDR3 is 15 amino acids. The V end was cut by 0 bases, the J end by 0 bases, with 6 bases between. CDR3 loop: CASSYSRSSYNEQFF. The DNA of the CDR3 is TGTGCCAGCAGTTACTCCAGGAGCTCCTACAATGAGCAGTTCTTC.

V and J are TRBV29-1 and TRBJ2-7, with 8 positions matching TRBD1. The CDR3 length is 12 residues. Germline V gene sequence: CDR1 SQVTM, CDR2 ANQGSEA. Trimming at V came to 5 bases and at J to 3 bases, leaving 3 bases not matched to a gene. CDR3 nucleotide sequence: TGCAGCGTTAGGACAGGGATCTACGAGCAGTACTTC. Amino acids: CSVRTGIYEQYF.

The chain combines TRBV19 with TRBJ2-1, with 8 positions matching TRBD2. Germline CDR1 reads LNHDA; CDR2 reads SQIVND (reference sequence). V lost 5 bases to trimming and J lost 2 bases; unmatched junction nucleotides: 5. The CDR3 is made up of 15 amino acids. The CDR3 region is CASSLLAGTYNEQFF. CDR3 coding DNA: TGTGCCAGTAGTTTGCTAGCGGGCACCTACAATGAGCAGTTCTTC.